These 14 T cell receptor beta chains came from one sample sequenced in a study of CD8 T cells in Susac syndrome. Random hexamers were used to reverse transcribe the RNA input (about 0.5 to 1 ug). Each CDR3 protein is one row after TCRdb ran MiXCR on the immunoSEQ multiplex PCR reads. This sample has around 190,000 distinct CDR3 sequences, with roughly 95% found just once. Source material: CD8+ T cells from PBMCs. These receptors all come from a human donor with multiple sclerosis.

This chain joins TRBV9 and TRBJ1-2; 8 bases are shared with TRBD1. The CDR3 length is 15 residues. CDR1 is SGDLS, CDR2 YYNGEE, per germline. The V segment lost 4 bases and the J segment 4 bases; nucleotides outside the gene matches: 9. In DNA, the CDR3 is TGTGCCAGCAGCTTACGGACAGGGACCATCTATGGCTACACCTTC. This sequence encodes CASSLRTGTIYGYTF.

This sequence joins TRBV9 and TRBJ2-3; D is perhaps TRBD2 (6 bases). CDR3 size: 14 residues. The germline V and J ends were trimmed by 0 bases and 3 bases, with 8 bases remaining between them. Germline V gene data show CDR1 as SGDLS and CDR2 as YYNGEE. CDR3 coding DNA: TGTGCCAGCAGCGTAGGGGGACTTACAGATACGCAGTATTTT. Translated, it gives CASSVGGLTDTQYF.

The chain uses TRBV29-1 and TRBJ2-7; 16 bases fit TRBD2. Germline CDR1 reads SQVTM; CDR2 reads ANQGSEA. The CDR3 runs to 16 residues. J lost 6 bases, V lost 4 bases, and 9 bases had no gene match. CDR3 protein: CSVGGTSGRDWFEQYF. The DNA of the CDR3 is TGCAGCGTTGGAGGGACTAGCGGGAGGGATTGGTTCGAGCAGTACTTC.

This chain joins TRBV4-1 and TRBJ2-5, with 7 nucleotides matching TRBD2. Germline V gene data show CDR1 as MGHRA and CDR2 as YSYEKL. The CDR3 contains 16 residues. V was pared by 0 bases and J by 4 bases, with 8 bases of the junction left unmatched. CDR3 DNA: TGCGCCAGCAGCCAAGATCTGGGGACGGGAGGAGAGACCCAGTACTTC. Translating it yields CASSQDLGTGGETQYF.

The chain employs TRBV3-1 and TRBJ2-7; no reliable D call. The germline V gene encodes CDR1 LGHDT and CDR2 YNNKEL (reference sequence). V was cut by 0 bases and J by 3 bases, with 12 bases left in between. This CDR3 contains 15 residues. The CDR3: CASSQDHFLNYEQYF. For the CDR3, the DNA is TGTGCCAGCAGCCAAGATCACTTCCTTAACTACGAGCAGTACTTC.

J is TRBJ2-1 and V is TRBV5-4; either TRBD1 or TRBD2 may supply D (6 bases each). The germline V gene encodes CDR1 SGHNT and CDR2 YYREEE (reference sequence). The CDR3 is 18 residues long. V was pared by 3 bases and J by 1 base, with 20 bases between. The DNA of the CDR3 is TGTGCCAGCAGCTCCGACCTAGGACTACAGGGTTCCTACAATGAGCAGTTCTTC. Protein: CASSSDLGLQGSYNEQFF.

The chain combines TRBV25-1 with TRBJ2-2; D is unresolved. The CDR3 spans 12 residues. Trimming cost V 8 bases and J 7 bases, with 11 bases left between them. The germline gives CDR1 MGHDK, CDR2 SYGVNS. In DNA, the CDR3 is TGTGCCAGCTCACCCTTTGGCGGGGAGCTGTTTTTT. Translated: CASSPFGGELFF.

This clonotype appeared once. V gene TRBV9 combines with J gene TRBJ2-3; TRBD2 matches 13 bases. Germline lookup yields CDR1 SGDLS and CDR2 YYNGEE. The J segment lost 6 bases and the V segment lost 2 bases, leaving 9 bases of the junction unmatched. The CDR3 runs to 17 residues. DNA of the CDR3: TGTGCCAGCAGCGTCACTAGCGGGGGGGCCACTAGTGATACGCAGTATTTT. Translated: CASSVTSGGATSDTQYF.

The genes are TRBV5-1 and TRBJ2-3, with D uncertain. Trimming shortened V by 4 bases and J by 4 bases, and 10 bases separated the two germline ends. This CDR3 is built from 13 residues. The germline V gene has CDR1 SGHRS and CDR2 YFSETQ. The CDR3 bases are TGCGCCAGCAGCCTGCACAGCGCAGATACGCAGTATTTT. Translation gives CASSLHSADTQYF.

As regards this clonotype: Compared with germline, one end of the junction differs, possibly owing to a read error. V and J are TRBV29-1 and TRBJ2-1; D may be TRBD1 (5 bases). CDR3 size: 11 residues. Looked up from germline, CDR1 is SQVTM and CDR2 is ANQGSEA. The CDR3 bases are TGCAGGGTTGACAGTTACAATGAGCAGTTCTTC. The encoded protein is CRVDSYNEQFF.

This clonotype has only one observation. This sequence joins TRBV29-1 and TRBJ1-2; D gene ambiguous. This CDR3 is built from 11 residues. CDR1 is SQVTM and CDR2 is ANQGSEA in the germline V gene. V dropped 3 bases and J dropped 4 bases, with 6 bases sitting between them. In DNA form, the CDR3 reads TGCAGCGTTGAGGAGCGCTATGGCTACACCTTC. As protein: CSVEERYGYTF.

For this clonotype: Mismatch with germline at one junction end may stem from a read error. V and J are TRBV2 and TRBJ2-3; D may match TRBD1 or TRBD2 (5 bases each). The germline V gene has CDR1 SNHLY and CDR2 FYNNEI. The CDR3 is made up of 14 amino acids. As DNA, the CDR3 is TGTGCCAGGAGTGGCGAGGGATCAGGGGATACGCAGTATTTT. Encoded protein: CARSGEGSGDTQYF.

The chain has TRBV20-1 and TRBJ2-1; D may be TRBD2 (6 bases). This CDR3 is 14 amino acids long. The ends were cut back, 6 bases at V and 3 bases at J, with 15 bases in the middle. Per germline, CDR1 DFQATT and CDR2 SNEGSKA (reference sequence). CDR3 amino acids: CSAAPGLHYNEQFF. The DNA for the CDR3 is TGCAGTGCCGCTCCGGGACTGCACTACAATGAGCAGTTCTTC.

This clonotype has a single count. The chain is built from TRBV6-5 and TRBJ2-7, with D possibly called TRBD1 or TRBD2 (6 bases each). The CDR3 extends over 13 amino acids. With 7 bases removed from V and 3 bases from J, the gap between germline ends came to 13 bases. The germline CDR1 and CDR2 sequences are MNHEY and SVGAGI. CDR3: CASTTGGHYEQYF. CDR3 in DNA: TGTGCCAGCACCACCGGGGGACACTACGAGCAGTACTTC.